These 19 T cell receptor beta chains were sequenced from one sample in a study of blood T cell repertoires in COVID-19. Libraries were prepared by immunoSEQ multiplex PCR; TCRdb keeps only in-frame clonotypes and omits some of them. The table includes hundreds of thousands of clones, 86% detected once. The sequenced material came from peripheral blood. These TCRs come from a woman in her 30s with active or convalescent COVID-19.

The V call is TRBV11-2, the J call TRBJ1-1, with 7 nucleotides matching TRBD1. Unmatched junction bases numbered 7, after V lost 1 base and J lost 8 bases. CDR1 is SGHAT and CDR2 is FQNNGV in the germline V gene. The CDR3 covers 14 residues. CDR3 in amino acids: CASSLGAGGNEAFF. DNA for the CDR3: TGTGCCAGCAGCTTAGGAGCAGGGGGAAACGAAGCTTTCTTT.

The chain couples TRBV9 to TRBJ2-7; 7 nucleotides match TRBD2. This CDR3 has 17 amino acids. V was clipped by 3 bases and J by 5 bases; unmatched bases: 17. Looked up from germline, CDR1 is SGDLS and CDR2 is YYNGEE. The CDR3 region is CASSGAPGGGFGHEQYF. CDR3 nucleotide sequence: TGTGCCAGCAGCGGAGCGCCTGGGGGGGGGTTCGGCCACGAGCAGTACTTC.

The genes are TRBV7-2 and TRBJ2-5; D is unresolved. This CDR3 contains 14 residues. CDR1 is SGHTA and CDR2 is FQGNSA in the germline V gene. V gave up 5 bases and J gave up 1 base, with 11 bases separating them. The CDR3 DNA reads TGTGCCAGCAGCCCCCAGGTATTCCAAGAGACCCAGTACTTC. It specifies CASSPQVFQETQYF.

The chain has TRBV3-1 (or the pseudogene TRBV3-2) and TRBJ1-1; D may be TRBD1 (5 bases). The V end lost 6 bases, the J end lost 1 base, and 12 bases lay between the germline ends. The CDR3 is 14 amino acids. Per the germline V gene, CDR1 is LGHDT and CDR2 is YNNKEL (reference sequence). CDR3 coding DNA: TGTGCCAGCAGTGCGGGACGGAGGAACACTGAAGCTTTCTTT. Translating gives CASSAGRRNTEAFF.

J is TRBJ1-2 and V is TRBV2, with unresolved D. CDR3 length: 16 amino acids. Germline CDR1 and CDR2: SNHLY and FYNNEI. The V gene lost 3 bases and the J gene lost 3 bases, with 17 bases spanning the gap. This chain's CDR3 is CASSDPYSGRHYGYTF. For the CDR3, the DNA is TGTGCCAGCAGTGATCCATACTCGGGTCGGCACTATGGCTACACCTTC.

This clone has more than one count but fewer than ten. The chain carries TRBV2 and TRBJ2-1; 10 bases match TRBD2. The CDR3 covers 17 residues. Germline CDR1 and CDR2: SNHLY and FYNNEI. Losses at the gene ends were 6 bases for V and 8 bases for J; bases not matched to a gene: 16. The CDR3 coding sequence is TGTGCCAGCAGCCCCAACTTAGCGGGAGGCTTTACCGATGAGCAGTTCTTC. It codes for CASSPNLAGGFTDEQFF.

Written as DNA, the CDR3 is TGTGCCAGCAGCTTAGGGCTAGCGGGAGGGTATGAGCAGTTCTTC. Its translation: CASSLGLAGGYEQFF. This chain links TRBV7-9 with TRBJ2-1; 12 bases align to TRBD2. The J segment lost 8 bases and the V segment lost 1 base, leaving 3 bases of the junction unmatched. The CDR3 contains 15 residues. Germline-derived CDR1 and CDR2 are SEHNR and FQNEAQ (reference sequence).

This clone has only one observation. The gene calls are TRBV3-1 (or the pseudogene TRBV3-2) and TRBJ2-7, with TRBD1 identical over 7 bases. Germline V lookup: CDR1 LGHDT, CDR2 YNNKEL (reference sequence). The J segment lost 9 bases and the V segment lost 4 bases, leaving 12 bases of the junction unmatched. The CDR3 totals 14 residues. CDR3: CASSLGQATSRQYF. In DNA, the CDR3 is TGTGCCAGCAGCCTCGGACAGGCTACGTCAAGGCAGTACTTC.

This chain uses TRBV20-1 with TRBJ1-2, with TRBD1 as a possible D gene (5 bases). V lost 3 bases, J lost 8 bases, and 22 bases lay in between. This CDR3 has 15 amino acids. Germline assignment: CDR1 DFQATT and CDR2 SNEGSKA (reference sequence). The CDR3 region has the DNA TGCAGTGCTAGTATCACTTCCCCAGGGATCGGCGGCTACACCTTC. Translating gives CSASITSPGIGGYTF.

This chain connects TRBV28 to TRBJ1-5; D possibly corresponds to TRBD1 (6 bases). V was cut by 3 bases and J by 0 bases, with 12 bases left in between. This CDR3 has 16 amino acids. CDR1 and CDR2 (germline): MDHEN, SYDVKM. The CDR3 loop reads CASSLGGAISNQPQHF. CDR3 DNA: TGTGCCAGCAGTTTGGGGGGGGCGATTAGCAATCAGCCCCAGCATTTT.

CDR3 loop: CASSMTSGSSTDTQYF. For the CDR3, the DNA is TGCGCCAGCAGCATGACTAGCGGATCTAGCACAGATACGCAGTATTTT. The rearrangement links TRBV5-1 to TRBJ2-3, with TRBD2 matching 9 bases. CDR3 length equals 16 residues. Germline values: CDR1 SGHRS, CDR2 YFSETQ. Trimming cost V 4 bases and J 0 bases; bases outside gene matches: 6.

This clone appeared a single time. The chain is built from TRBV3-1 (or the pseudogene TRBV3-2) and TRBJ2-4; 8 bases match TRBD2. This CDR3 spans 17 amino acids. After removal of 4 bases from V and 0 bases from J, the junction contained 8 bases not matched to a gene. Germline V gene lookup returns CDR1 LGHDT and CDR2 YNNKEL (reference sequence). CDR3 sequence: CASSPGTSPLAKNIQYF. Written as DNA, the CDR3 is TGTGCCAGCAGCCCTGGGACTAGTCCGTTAGCCAAAAACATTCAGTACTTC.

The J gene is TRBJ1-2, the V gene TRBV15; 9 bases are a match to TRBD1. CDR1 is LNHNV, CDR2 YYDKDF, per germline (reference sequence). The CDR3 runs 16 residues. The V and J ends lost 3 bases and 7 bases, in that order; junction bases with no gene match: 12. The CDR3 is CATSREGTGPSVGYTF. Here the CDR3 DNA reads TGTGCCACCAGCAGGGAAGGGACAGGGCCCTCAGTTGGCTACACCTTC.

The chain couples TRBV30 to TRBJ1-2, with D unresolved. Trimming shortened V by 1 base and J by 8 bases, and 11 bases separated the two germline ends. The CDR3 has 12 residues. The germline gives CDR1 GTSNPN, CDR2 SVGIG (reference sequence). The CDR3 DNA follows: TGTGCCTGGAGTGCTCTTCCCGGGGGCTACACCTTC. It codes for CAWSALPGGYTF.

The chain has TRBV11-2 and TRBJ2-1; 7 nucleotides align to TRBD2. With V trimmed by 5 bases and J by 9 bases, 13 bases remained unmatched. The CDR3 has 15 residues. Germline V CDR1 and CDR2: SGHAT, FQNNGV. This chain's CDR3 is CASSLLPGEGREQFF. In DNA form, the CDR3 reads TGTGCCAGCAGCCTCCTACCTGGGGAGGGCCGTGAGCAGTTCTTC.

V and J are TRBV6-1 and TRBJ2-7; D possibly corresponds to TRBD2 (6 bases). V dropped 0 bases and J dropped 2 bases, with 20 bases sitting between them. Germline CDR1 MNHNS, CDR2 SASEGT. The CDR3 length is 18 residues. This CDR3 reads CASSEAGWSGGKTYEQYF. CDR3 nucleotides: TGTGCCAGCAGTGAAGCGGGTTGGTCGGGCGGGAAGACCTACGAGCAGTACTTC.

The chain links TRBV2 to TRBJ2-1; D is ambiguous. Germline V gives CDR1 SNHLY, CDR2 FYNNEI. The V end lost 7 bases, the J end lost 11 bases, and 12 bases lay between the germline ends. The CDR3 is 11 residues long. CDR3 sequence: CASNSETKQFF. The CDR3 nucleotides are TGTGCCAGCAACAGTGAAACCAAGCAGTTCTTC.

The rearrangement joins TRBV6-4 to TRBJ2-1, with TRBD2 matching over 7 bases. The CDR3 loop spans 13 amino acids. V dropped 5 bases and J dropped 2; count of bases not matched to a gene: 0. Germline assignment: CDR1 MRHNA and CDR2 SNTAGT. CDR3 sequence: CASSSGAYNEQFF. CDR3 DNA sequence: TGTGCCAGCAGTAGCGGGGCCTACAATGAGCAGTTCTTC.

The chain employs TRBV6-5 and TRBJ2-2, with D maybe TRBD1 (6 bases). V was shortened by 6 bases and J by 1 base, with 9 bases between the two germline ends. This CDR3 has 14 residues. From germline, CDR1 is MNHEY and CDR2 SVGAGI. The CDR3: CASREDRNTGELFF. CDR3 nucleotides: TGTGCCAGCAGGGAGGACAGGAACACCGGGGAGCTGTTTTTT.